This T cell receptor (beta chain) was identified during a study of blood T cell repertoires in COVID-19. This CDR3 comprises 15 residues. Losses at the gene ends were 2 bases for V and 7 bases for J; bases not matched to a gene: 6. Germline values: CDR1 KGHSH, CDR2 LQKENI. Sequenced by immunoSEQ multiplex PCR; TCRdb stores in-frame clones only, minus some. The data show 110,000 or so clones, approximately 81% seen once. The source material was peripheral blood. The clonotype comes from a man between 45 and 60 years old with acute or convalescent COVID-19. V and J are TRBV18 and TRBJ1-4; 8 bases line up with TRBD1. For the CDR3, the DNA is TGTGCCAGCTCACCATCCGGACAGGGTCGTGAAAAACTGTTTTTT. Encoded protein: CASSPSGQGREKLFF.